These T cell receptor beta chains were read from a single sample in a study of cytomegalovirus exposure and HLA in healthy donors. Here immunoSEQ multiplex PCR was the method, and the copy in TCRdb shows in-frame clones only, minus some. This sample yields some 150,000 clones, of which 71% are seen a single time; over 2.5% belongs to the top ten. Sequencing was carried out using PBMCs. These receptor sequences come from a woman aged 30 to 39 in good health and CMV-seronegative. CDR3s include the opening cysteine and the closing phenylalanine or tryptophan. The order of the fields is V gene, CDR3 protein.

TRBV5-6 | CASSGVTGQRSSEAFF
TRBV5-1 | CASSLEGQGVQPQHF
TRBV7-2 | CASSSPSGDSSYNSPLHF
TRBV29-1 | CSVEIRGDTQYF
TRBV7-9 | CASSLAQTDTEAFF
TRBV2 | CASSESPGGITPPLHF
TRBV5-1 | CASSLREEVTDTQYF
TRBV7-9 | CASSLVQSYEQYF
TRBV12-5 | CASGFTLGSVANTGELFF
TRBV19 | CASSGLAGETQYF
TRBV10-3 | CAISESRAEETQYF
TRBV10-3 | CAISERQVVNYGYTF
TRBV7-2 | CASSTLSGGGGVREETQYF
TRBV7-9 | CASSGGANTEAFF
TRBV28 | CASSLWSSGRPSTDTQYF
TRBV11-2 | CASSRGTSPGANVLTF
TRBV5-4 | CASSLRTLDSPLHF
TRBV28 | CASSLGGENTEAFF
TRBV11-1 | CASSSLALDTQYF
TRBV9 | CASSEGTGANTGELFF
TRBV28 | CASSFGSPGGPTEKLFF
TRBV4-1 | CASSQEGQTYYGYTF
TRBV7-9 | CASSLGTPAAYEQYF
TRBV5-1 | CASSSKTPGGETQYF
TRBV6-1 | CASRETGTGLNIQYF
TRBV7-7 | CASSSTTGGDTQYF
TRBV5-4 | CASSYGLAGAGHTQYF
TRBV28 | CASSLWGRDIYDSGANVLTF
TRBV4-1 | CASSQELVREDTQYF
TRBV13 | CASSLLRGSADTQYF
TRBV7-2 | CASSHIAGEQYF
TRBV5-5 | CASSLNDGMSSYNSPLHF
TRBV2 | CASSDDRPEALHF
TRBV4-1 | CASSQETGTFYNEQFF
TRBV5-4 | CASSLGLADTGELFF
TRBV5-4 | CASSLGSGSTDTQYF
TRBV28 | CASSLGGGGNTIYF
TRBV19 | CASSPSYNEQFF
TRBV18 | CASSPWSGNQETQYF
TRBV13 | CASSLVGQGTSPLHF
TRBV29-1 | CSVEASGSTDTQYF